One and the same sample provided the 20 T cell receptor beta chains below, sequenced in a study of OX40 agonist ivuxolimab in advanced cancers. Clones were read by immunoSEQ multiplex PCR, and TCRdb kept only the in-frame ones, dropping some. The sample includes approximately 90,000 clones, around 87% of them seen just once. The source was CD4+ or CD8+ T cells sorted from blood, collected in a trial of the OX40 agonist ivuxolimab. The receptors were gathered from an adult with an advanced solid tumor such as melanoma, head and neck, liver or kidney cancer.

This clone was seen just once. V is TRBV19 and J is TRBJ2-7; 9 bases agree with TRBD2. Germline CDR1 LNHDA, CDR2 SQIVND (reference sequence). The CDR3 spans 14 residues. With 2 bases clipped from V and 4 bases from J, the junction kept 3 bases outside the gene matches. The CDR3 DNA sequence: TGTGCCAGTAGTATACAAGCGGGGGGTTACGAGCAGTACGTC. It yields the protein CASSIQAGGYEQYV.

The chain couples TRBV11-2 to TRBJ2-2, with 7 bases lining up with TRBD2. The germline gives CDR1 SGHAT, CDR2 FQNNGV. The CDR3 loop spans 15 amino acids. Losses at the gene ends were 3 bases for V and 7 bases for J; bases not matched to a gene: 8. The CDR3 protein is CASSFRGSFGGELFF. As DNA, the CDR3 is TGTGCCAGCAGCTTTCGCGGGAGCTTTGGCGGGGAGCTGTTTTTT.

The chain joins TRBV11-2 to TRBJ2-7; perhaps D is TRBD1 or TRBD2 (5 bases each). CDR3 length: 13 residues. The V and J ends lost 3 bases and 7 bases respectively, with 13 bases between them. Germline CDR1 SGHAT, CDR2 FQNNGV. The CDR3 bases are TGTGCCAGCAGCTTCTCCAGGGAGTTGGAGCAGTACTTC. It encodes CASSFSRELEQYF.

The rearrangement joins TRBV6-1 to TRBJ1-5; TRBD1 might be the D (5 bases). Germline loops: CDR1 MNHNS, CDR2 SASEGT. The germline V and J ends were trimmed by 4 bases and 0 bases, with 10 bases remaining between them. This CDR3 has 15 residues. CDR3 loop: CASSASRDSNQPQHF. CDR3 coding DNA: TGTGCCAGCAGTGCTTCCAGGGATAGCAATCAGCCCCAGCATTTT.

The CDR3 coding sequence is TGTGCCAGCAGTCTAGACAGATACACAGATACGCAGTATTTT. Protein: CASSLDRYTDTQYF. The chain has TRBV2 and TRBJ2-3, with a possible D match to TRBD1 (5 bases). Germline values: CDR1 SNHLY, CDR2 FYNNEI. Trimming removed 5 bases from V and 2 bases from J, with 11 bases in between. The CDR3 is 14 amino acids. Complete variable domain (other parts from reference TRBV2 and TRBJ2-3): EPEVTQTPSHQVTQMGQEVILRCVPISNHLYFYWYRQILGQKVEFLVSFYNNEISEKSEIFDDQFSVERPDGSNFTLKIRSTKLEDSAMYFCASSLDRYTDTQYFGPGTRLTVL.

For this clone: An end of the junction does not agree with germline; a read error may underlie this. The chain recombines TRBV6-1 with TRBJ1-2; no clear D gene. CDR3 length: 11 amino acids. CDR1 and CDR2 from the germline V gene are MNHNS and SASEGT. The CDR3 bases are TGTGCCAGCAGTGAACCGGCCGGTCTAGCCTTC. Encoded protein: CASSEPAGLAF.

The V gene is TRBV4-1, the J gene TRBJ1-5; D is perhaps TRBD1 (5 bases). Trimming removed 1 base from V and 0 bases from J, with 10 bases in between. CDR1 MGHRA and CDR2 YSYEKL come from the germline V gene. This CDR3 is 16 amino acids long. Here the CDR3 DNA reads TGCGCCAGCAGCCAAGTAGGGGTGGGTAGCAATCAGCCCCAGCATTTT. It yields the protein CASSQVGVGSNQPQHF.

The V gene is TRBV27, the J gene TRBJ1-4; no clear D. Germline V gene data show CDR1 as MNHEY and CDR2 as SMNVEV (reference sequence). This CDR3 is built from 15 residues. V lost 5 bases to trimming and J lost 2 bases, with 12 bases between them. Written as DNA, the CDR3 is TGTGCCAGCAGTGCAGCGACCCGGACTAATGAAAAACTGTTTTTT. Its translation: CASSAATRTNEKLFF.

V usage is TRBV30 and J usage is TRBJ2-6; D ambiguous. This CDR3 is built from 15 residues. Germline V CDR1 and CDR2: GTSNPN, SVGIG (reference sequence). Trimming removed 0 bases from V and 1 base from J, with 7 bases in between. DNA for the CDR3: TGTGCCTGGAGTGTACTGAGTTCTGGGGCCAACGTCCTGACTTTC. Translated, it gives CAWSVLSSGANVLTF.

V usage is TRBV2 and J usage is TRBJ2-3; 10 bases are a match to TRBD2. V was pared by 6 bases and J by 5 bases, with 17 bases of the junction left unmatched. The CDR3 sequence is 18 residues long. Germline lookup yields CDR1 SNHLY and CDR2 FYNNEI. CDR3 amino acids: CASRIGRRTSGTLDTQYF. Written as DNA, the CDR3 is TGTGCCAGCAGGATAGGACGCCGGACTAGCGGAACCTTAGATACGCAGTATTTT. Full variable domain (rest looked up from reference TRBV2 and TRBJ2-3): EPEVTQTPSHQVTQMGQEVILRCVPISNHLYFYWYRQILGQKVEFLVSFYNNEISEKSEIFDDQFSVERPDGSNFTLKIRSTKLEDSAMYFCASRIGRRTSGTLDTQYFGPGTRLTVL.

For the CDR3, the DNA is TGTGCCTGGAGTATAGGGGACAGGTTTCCTAGCACAGATACGCAGTATTTT. This codes for CAWSIGDRFPSTDTQYF. This chain joins TRBV30 and TRBJ2-3; TRBD1 matches 8 bases. The V segment lost 2 bases and the J segment 0 bases; nucleotides outside the gene matches: 10. Per the germline V gene, CDR1 is GTSNPN and CDR2 is SVGIG (reference sequence). CDR3 length equals 17 residues. The full variable domain, in which reference TRBV30 and TRBJ2-3 provide the parts outside the CDR3, is SQTIHQWPATLVQPVGSPLSLECTVEGTSNPNLYWYRQAAGRGLQLLFYSVGIGQISSEVPQNLSASRPQDRQFILSSKKLLLSDSGFYLCAWSIGDRFPSTDTQYFGPGTRLTVL.

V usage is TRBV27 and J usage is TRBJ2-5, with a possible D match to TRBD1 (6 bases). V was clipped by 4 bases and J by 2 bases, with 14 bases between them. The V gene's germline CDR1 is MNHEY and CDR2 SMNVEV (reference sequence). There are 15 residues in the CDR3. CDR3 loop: CASSYNRAIQETQYF. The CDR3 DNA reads TGTGCCAGCAGTTATAACAGGGCGATACAAGAGACCCAGTACTTC.

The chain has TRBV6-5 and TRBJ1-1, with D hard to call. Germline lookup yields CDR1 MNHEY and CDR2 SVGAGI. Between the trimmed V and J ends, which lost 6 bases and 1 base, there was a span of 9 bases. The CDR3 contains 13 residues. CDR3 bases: TGTGCCAGCAGCCCCTTGAGGAACACTGAAGCTTTCTTT. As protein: CASSPLRNTEAFF.

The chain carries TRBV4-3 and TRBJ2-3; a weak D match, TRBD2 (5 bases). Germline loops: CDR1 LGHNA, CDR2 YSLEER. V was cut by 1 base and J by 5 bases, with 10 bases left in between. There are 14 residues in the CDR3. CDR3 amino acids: CASSQGIAQDTQYF. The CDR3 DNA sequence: TGCGCCAGCAGCCAAGGGATAGCGCAAGATACGCAGTATTTT.

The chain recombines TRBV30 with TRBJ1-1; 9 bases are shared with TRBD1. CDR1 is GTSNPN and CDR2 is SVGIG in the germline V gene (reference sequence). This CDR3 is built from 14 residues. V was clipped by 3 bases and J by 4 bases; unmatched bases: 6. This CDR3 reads CAWRGTGWSTEAFF. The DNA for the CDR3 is TGTGCCTGGAGGGGGACAGGGTGGAGCACTGAAGCTTTCTTT.

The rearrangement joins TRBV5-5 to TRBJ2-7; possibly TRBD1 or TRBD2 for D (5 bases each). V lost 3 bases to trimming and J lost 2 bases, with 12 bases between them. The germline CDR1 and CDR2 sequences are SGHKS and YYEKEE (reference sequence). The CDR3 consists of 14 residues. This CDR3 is CASSWDRGPYEQYF. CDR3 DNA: TGTGCCAGCAGCTGGGATAGGGGACCCTACGAGCAGTACTTC. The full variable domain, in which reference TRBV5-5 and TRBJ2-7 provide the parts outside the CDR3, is DAGVTQSPTHLIKTRGQQVTLRCSPISGHKSVSWYQQVLGQGPQFIFQYYEKEERGRGNFPDRFSARQFPNYSSELNVNALLLGDSALYLCASSWDRGPYEQYFGPGTRLTVT.

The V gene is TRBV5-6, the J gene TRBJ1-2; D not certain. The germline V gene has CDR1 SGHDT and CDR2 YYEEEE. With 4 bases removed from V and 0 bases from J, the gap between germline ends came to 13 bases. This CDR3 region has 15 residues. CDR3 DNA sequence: TGTGCCAGCAGCAAACCGGGTCCTTCTAACTATGGCTACACCTTC. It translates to CASSKPGPSNYGYTF.

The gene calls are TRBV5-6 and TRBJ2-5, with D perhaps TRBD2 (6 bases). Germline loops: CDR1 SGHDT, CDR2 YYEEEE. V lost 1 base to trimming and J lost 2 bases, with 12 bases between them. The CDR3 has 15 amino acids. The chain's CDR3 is CASSLRTTVQETQYF. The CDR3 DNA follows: TGTGCCAGCAGCTTGAGGACTACCGTGCAAGAGACCCAGTACTTC.

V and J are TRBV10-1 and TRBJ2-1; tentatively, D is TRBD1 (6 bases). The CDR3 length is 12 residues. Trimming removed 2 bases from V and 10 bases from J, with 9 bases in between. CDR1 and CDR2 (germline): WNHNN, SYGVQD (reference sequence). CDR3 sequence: CASSETGREQFF. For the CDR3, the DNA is TGCGCCAGCAGTGAGACAGGGCGCGAGCAGTTCTTC.

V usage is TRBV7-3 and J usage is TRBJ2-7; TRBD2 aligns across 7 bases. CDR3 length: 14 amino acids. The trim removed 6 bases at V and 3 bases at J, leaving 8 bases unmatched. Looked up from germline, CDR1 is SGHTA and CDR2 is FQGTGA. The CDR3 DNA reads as TGTGCCAGCAGTTCAGCGGGACGGAACTACGAGCAGTACTTC. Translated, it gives CASSSAGRNYEQYF.